The rows below give T cell receptor beta chains drawn from one sample of a study of T cells in Graves' hyperthyroidism and ophthalmopathy. In TCRdb, the multiplex PCR reads were re-called with MiXCR into one record per CDR3 protein. The sample has around 690,000 distinct CDR3 sequences, roughly 17% seen once. Sequenced material: blood. The receptor source for this set is a man between 50 and 59 years old with Graves' hyperthyroidism. Each CDR3 is given with its conserved first and last residue. D genes are given only for firm matches. Rows may omit the clone size; those that give it use once, few, many or a size class.

abundance	d_gene	v_gene	j_gene	CDR3nt	CDR3aa
many	NA	TRBV24-1	TRBJ2-1	TGTGCCACCAGTTCGGGAGATCCCCCGAGCTCCTACAATGAGCAGTTCTTC	CATSSGDPPSSYNEQFF
NA	TRBD1	TRBV12-3/TRBV12-4	TRBJ2-3	TGTGCCAGCAGTTTAGCGCTAAGGGGGACAGGGGGCAGAGATACGCAGTATTTT	CASSLALRGTGGRDTQYF
few	NA	TRBV20-1	TRBJ2-3	TGCAGTGCAAGAGAGGAGGGGAGGAGAACAGATACGCAGTATTTT	CSAREEGRRTDTQYF
few	NA	TRBV6-1	TRBJ2-5	TGTGCCAGCAGCTCCTTGGACAGTAGAGAGACCCAGTACTTC	CASSSLDSRETQYF
many	NA	TRBV9	TRBJ1-1	TGTGCCAGCAGCAGGGGTGCTGAAGCTTTCTTT	CASSRGAEAFF
many	TRBD1	TRBV12-3/TRBV12-4	TRBJ1-4	TGTGCCAGCAGCGGGACAGAAGGGGTTCAGAAACTGTTTTTT	CASSGTEGVQKLFF
NA	TRBD1	TRBV24-1	TRBJ2-7	TGTGCCACCAGTGATCACAGGGGATTCGGCGAGCAGTACTTC	CATSDHRGFGEQYF
many	NA	TRBV18	TRBJ2-3	TGTGCCAGCTCACCGTCGAGAGATACGCAGTATTTT	CASSPSRDTQYF
many	NA	TRBV10-3	TRBJ1-5	TGTGCCATCAGTGAGGGGGACCTGGACAATCAGCCCCAGCATTTT	CAISEGDLDNQPQHF
many	NA	TRBV2	TRBJ1-4	TGTGCCAGCAGTGAACTGTCGCAGGGCCGCAGGGAAAAACTGTTTTTT	CASSELSQGRREKLFF
NA	TRBD1	TRBV19	TRBJ1-3	TGTGCCAGTAGTTGGACAGGCTTGGGCGATGGAAACACCATATATTTT	CASSWTGLGDGNTIYF
NA	TRBD1	TRBV5-1	TRBJ1-2	TGCGCCAGCAGCACGGGGGACAGGGGGAACTATGGCTACACCTTC	CASSTGDRGNYGYTF
many	TRBD1	TRBV2	TRBJ1-3	TGTGCCAGCAGTGAGACACCGACAGGGGGCATATCTGGAAACACCATATATTTT	CASSETPTGGISGNTIYF
many	TRBD1	TRBV6-2/TRBV6-3	TRBJ1-2	TGTGCCAGCAGCCTCGGCAGGGGGAATGGCTACACCTTC	CASSLGRGNGYTF
many	TRBD2	TRBV11-2	TRBJ2-1	TGTGCCAGCAGCTTTACCCTAGCGGGGACCTACAATGAGCAGTTCTTC	CASSFTLAGTYNEQFF
many	TRBD2	TRBV7-2	TRBJ2-5	TGTGCCAGCAGCTTAATAGCGGGAGGACAAGAGACCCAGTACTTC	CASSLIAGGQETQYF
few	NA	TRBV6-1	TRBJ2-2	TGTGCCAGCAGGGCCCCTCCCCGGTCGAACACCGGGGAGCTGTTTTTT	CASRAPPRSNTGELFF
many	TRBD2	TRBV7-8	TRBJ2-1	TGTGCCAGCAGCTTTTGGCCGGGACTAGCAATCAATGAGCAGTTCTTC	CASSFWPGLAINEQFF
many	NA	TRBV3-1	TRBJ2-1	TGTGCCAGCAGCCAAGGGTATCGGGAGTTCTTC	CASSQGYREFF
many	NA	TRBV11-2	TRBJ1-1	TGTGCCAGCAGCCAACCGGGGGGGGGGGCCGGCACTGAAGCTTTCTTT	CASSQPGGGAGTEAFF
NA	TRBD1	TRBV12-3/TRBV12-4	TRBJ1-4	TGTGCCAGCAGTTACTCGAACAGGGGGAATGAAAAACTGTTTTTT	CASSYSNRGNEKLFF
NA	NA	TRBV20-1	TRBJ1-5	TGCAGTGCTAGAGTAGGACAGAGCAATCAGCCCCAGCATTTT	CSARVGQSNQPQHF